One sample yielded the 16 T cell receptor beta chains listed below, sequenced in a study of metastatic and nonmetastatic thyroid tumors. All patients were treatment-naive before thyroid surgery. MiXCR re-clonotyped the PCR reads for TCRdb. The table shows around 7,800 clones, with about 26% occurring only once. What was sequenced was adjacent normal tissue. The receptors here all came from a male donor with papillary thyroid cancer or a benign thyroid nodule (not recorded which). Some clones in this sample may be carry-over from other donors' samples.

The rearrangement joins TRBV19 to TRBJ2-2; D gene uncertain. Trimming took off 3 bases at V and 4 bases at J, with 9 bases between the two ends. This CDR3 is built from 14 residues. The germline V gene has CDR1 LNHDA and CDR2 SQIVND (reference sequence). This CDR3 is CASSIGRSTGELFF. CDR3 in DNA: TGTGCCAGTAGTATCGGACGAAGCACCGGGGAGCTGTTTTTT.

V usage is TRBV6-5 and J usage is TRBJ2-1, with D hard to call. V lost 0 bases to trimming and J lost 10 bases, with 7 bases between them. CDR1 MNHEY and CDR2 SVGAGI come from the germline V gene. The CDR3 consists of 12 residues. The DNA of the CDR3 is TGTGCCAGCAGTTACTCCGGGCTGGAGCAGTTCTTC. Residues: CASSYSGLEQFF.

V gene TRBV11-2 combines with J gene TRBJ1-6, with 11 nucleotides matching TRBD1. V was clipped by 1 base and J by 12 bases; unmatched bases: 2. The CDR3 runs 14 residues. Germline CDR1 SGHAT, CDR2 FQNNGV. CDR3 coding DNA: TGTGCCAGCAGCTTAGGGGACAGGGGGGAACCCCTCCACTTT. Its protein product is CASSLGDRGEPLHF. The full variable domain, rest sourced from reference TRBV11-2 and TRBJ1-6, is EAGVAQSPRYKIIEKRQSVAFWCNPISGHATLYWYQQILGQGPKLLIQFQNNGVVDDSQLPKDRFSAERLKGVDSTLKIQPAKLEDSAVYLCASSLGDRGEPLHFGNGTRLTVT.

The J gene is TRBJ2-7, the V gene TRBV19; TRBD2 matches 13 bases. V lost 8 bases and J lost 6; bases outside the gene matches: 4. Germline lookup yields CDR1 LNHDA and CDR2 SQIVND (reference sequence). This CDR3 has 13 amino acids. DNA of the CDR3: TGTGCCAGTGCCGGACTAGCGGGAGCCGAGCAGTACTTC. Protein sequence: CASAGLAGAEQYF.

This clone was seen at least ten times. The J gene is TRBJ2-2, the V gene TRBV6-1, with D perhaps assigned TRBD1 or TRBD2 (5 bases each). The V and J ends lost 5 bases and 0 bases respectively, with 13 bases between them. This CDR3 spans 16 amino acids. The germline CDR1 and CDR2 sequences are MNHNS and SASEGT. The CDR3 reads CASSSRGGANTGELFF. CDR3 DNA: TGTGCCAGCAGTTCCCGGGGCGGAGCGAACACCGGGGAGCTGTTTTTT.

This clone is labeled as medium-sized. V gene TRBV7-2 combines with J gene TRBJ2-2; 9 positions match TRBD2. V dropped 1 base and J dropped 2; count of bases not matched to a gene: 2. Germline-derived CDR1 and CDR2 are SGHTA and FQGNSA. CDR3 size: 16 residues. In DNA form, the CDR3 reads TGTGCCAGCAGCTTAGGCGGGAGGGCCAACACCGGGGAGCTGTTTTTT. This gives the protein CASSLGGRANTGELFF.

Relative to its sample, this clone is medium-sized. The CDR3 reads CASSFYNEKLFF. CDR3 in DNA: TGTGCCAGCAGCTTTTATAATGAAAAACTGTTTTTT. V usage is TRBV7-2 and J usage is TRBJ1-4, with D hard to call. This CDR3 region has 12 residues. Trimming left V 3 bases short and J 4 bases short, with 3 bases between. The germline V gene has CDR1 SGHTA and CDR2 FQGNSA.

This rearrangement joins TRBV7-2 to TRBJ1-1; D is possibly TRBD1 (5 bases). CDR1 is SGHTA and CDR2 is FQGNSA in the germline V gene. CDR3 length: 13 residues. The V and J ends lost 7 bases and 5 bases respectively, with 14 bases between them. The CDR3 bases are TGTGCCAGCACCAAAGGGACGTGGACTGAAGCTTTCTTT. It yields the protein CASTKGTWTEAFF. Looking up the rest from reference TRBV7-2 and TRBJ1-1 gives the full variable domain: GAGVSQSPSNKVTEKGKDVELRCDPISGHTALYWYRQSLGQGLEFLIYFQGNSAPDKSGLPSDRFSAERTGGSVSTLTIQRTQQEDSAVYLCASTKGTWTEAFFGQGTRLTVV.

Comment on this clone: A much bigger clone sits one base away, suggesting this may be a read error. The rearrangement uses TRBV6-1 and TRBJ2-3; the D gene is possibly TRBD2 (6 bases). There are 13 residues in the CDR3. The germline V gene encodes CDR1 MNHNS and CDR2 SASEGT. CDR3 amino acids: CAISGVGGDTQYF. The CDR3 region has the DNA TGTGCCATCAGTGGGGTAGGAGGGGATACGCAGTATTTT.

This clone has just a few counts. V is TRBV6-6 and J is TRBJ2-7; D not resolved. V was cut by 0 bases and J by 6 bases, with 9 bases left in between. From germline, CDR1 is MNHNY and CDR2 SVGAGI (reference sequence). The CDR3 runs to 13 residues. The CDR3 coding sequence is TGTGCCAGCAGTTACTCGTCACTGGGCGAGCAGTACTTC. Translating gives CASSYSSLGEQYF.

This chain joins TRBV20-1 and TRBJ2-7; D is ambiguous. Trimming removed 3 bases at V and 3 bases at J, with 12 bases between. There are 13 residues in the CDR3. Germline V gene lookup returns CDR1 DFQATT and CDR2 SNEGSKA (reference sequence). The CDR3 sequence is CSARVGELYEQYF. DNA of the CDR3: TGCAGTGCTAGGGTTGGGGAACTCTACGAGCAGTACTTC.

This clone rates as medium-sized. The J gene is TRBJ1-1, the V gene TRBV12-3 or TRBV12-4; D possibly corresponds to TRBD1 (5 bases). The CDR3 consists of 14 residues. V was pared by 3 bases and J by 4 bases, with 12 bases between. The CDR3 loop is CASSFTGVSTEAFF. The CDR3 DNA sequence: TGTGCCAGCAGTTTTACAGGAGTCAGCACTGAAGCTTTCTTT.

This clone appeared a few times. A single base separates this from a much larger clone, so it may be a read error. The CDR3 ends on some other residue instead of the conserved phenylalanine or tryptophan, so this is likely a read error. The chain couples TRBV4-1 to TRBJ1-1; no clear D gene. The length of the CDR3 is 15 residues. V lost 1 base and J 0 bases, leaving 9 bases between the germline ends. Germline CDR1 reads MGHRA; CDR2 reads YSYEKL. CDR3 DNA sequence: TGCGCCAGCAGCCAAGGTACAGACATGAACACTGAAGCTTTCTCT. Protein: CASSQGTDMNTEAFS.

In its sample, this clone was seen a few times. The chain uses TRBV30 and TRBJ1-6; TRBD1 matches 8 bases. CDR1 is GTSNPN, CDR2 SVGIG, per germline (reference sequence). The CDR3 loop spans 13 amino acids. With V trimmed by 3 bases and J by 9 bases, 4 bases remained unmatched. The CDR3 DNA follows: TGTGCCTGGAGCGCTGGGACAGGTTCACCCCTCCACTTT. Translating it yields CAWSAGTGSPLHF.

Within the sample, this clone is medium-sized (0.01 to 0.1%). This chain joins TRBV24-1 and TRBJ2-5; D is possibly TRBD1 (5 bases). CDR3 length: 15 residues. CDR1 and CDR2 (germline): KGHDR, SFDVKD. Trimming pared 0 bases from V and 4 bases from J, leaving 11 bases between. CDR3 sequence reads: CATSDLRQGRETQYF. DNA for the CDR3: TGTGCCACCAGTGATTTGCGCCAGGGTCGAGAGACCCAGTACTTC.

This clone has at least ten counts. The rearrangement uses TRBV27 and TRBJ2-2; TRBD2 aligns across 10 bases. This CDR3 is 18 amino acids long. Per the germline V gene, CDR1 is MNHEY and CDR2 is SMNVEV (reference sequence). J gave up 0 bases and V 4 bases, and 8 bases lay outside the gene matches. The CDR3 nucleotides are TGTGCCAGCAGTTCCTGGACTAGCGGTCCCGCGAACACCGGGGAGCTGTTTTTT. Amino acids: CASSSWTSGPANTGELFF.